The TCR beta chain described here comes from a study of cytomegalovirus exposure and HLA in healthy donors. The CDR3 contains 15 residues. From germline, CDR1 is SGDLS and CDR2 YYNGEE. The germline V and J ends were trimmed by 1 base and 2 bases, with 12 bases remaining between them. This PCR relied on a set of 60 Vbeta primers and 13 Jbeta primers. Using immunoSEQ multiplex PCR, the repertoire was profiled, and TCRdb retains in-frame clones only, with some absent. The table has some 190,000 clones, approximately 85% seen once; the top ten hold more than 1.5%. V is TRBV9 and J is TRBJ2-5; D perhaps matches TRBD2 (5 bases). The sequenced material came from PBMCs. The TCR was taken from a man aged 18 to 29 in good health and CMV-seronegative. The CDR3 DNA is TGTGCCAGCAGCGTAATGGCGGGCGGACAAGAGACCCAGTACTTC. The encoded protein is CASSVMAGGQETQYF.